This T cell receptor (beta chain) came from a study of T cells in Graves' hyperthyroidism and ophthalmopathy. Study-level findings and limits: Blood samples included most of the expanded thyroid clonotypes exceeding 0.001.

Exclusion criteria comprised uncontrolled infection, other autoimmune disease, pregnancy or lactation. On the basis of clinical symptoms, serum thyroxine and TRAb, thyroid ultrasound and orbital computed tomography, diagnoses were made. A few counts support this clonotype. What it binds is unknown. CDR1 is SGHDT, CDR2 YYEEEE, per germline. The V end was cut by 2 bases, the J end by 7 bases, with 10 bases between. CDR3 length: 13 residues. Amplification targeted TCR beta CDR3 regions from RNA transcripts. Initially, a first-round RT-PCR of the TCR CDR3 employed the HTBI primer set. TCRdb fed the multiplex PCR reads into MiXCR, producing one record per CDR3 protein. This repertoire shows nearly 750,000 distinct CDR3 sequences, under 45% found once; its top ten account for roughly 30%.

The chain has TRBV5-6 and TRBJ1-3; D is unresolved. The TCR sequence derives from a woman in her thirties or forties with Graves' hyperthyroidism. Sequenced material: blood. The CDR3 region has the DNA TGTGCCAGCAGCTTCGGAGACTCTAACACCATATATTTT. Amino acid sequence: CASSFGDSNTIYF.